This TCR beta chain was recorded in a study of a mutant IDH1 vaccine in newly diagnosed glioma. Study in general: Investigators started vaccination 4-6 weeks after radiotherapy alone, or with temozolomide cycles. Patients were pretreated with radiotherapy, temozolomide, or both, mostly both.

Comment on this clone: No antigen is known for it.

The germline V gene encodes CDR1 SEHNR and CDR2 FQNEAQ (reference sequence). V was clipped by 4 bases and J by 7 bases; unmatched bases: 8. The length of the CDR3 is 15 residues. TCRdb keeps only in-frame clones here, not all; method: immunoSEQ multiplex PCR. The repertoire holds about 65,000 clones, with roughly four fifths as singletons. Time point: week 35, safety follow-up. Vaccinated patients received 300 ug of mutant IDH1 20-mer peptide per dose, with topical imiquimod. Eight vaccine injections were given to patients in weeks 1, 3, 5, 7, 11, 15, 19 and 23. The starting material was PBMCs, obtained from a glioma patient whose treatment included an IDH1 peptide vaccine. The chain combines TRBV7-9 with TRBJ1-4, with TRBD1 matching 8 bases. The TCR was taken from a man aged 35 to 55 with glioma. The CDR3 DNA reads as TGTGCCAGCAGCTCGGAGACAGGGGCAGGTGAAAAACTGTTTTTT. As protein: CASSSETGAGEKLFF.